A selection of T cell receptor beta chains follows, all from one sample in a study of Ad26.COV2.S vaccination and SARS-CoV-2 variants. Here immunoSEQ multiplex PCR was the method, and the copy in TCRdb shows in-frame clones only, minus some. The sample includes about 280,000 clones, over 75% of them seen just once. The starting material was peripheral blood, obtained in a trial of Ad26.COV2.S vaccine versus placebo. These receptors were obtained from a person between 18 and 60 years old who received the Ad26.COV2.S COVID-19 vaccine or a placebo. Each CDR3 is given with its conserved first and last residue. D genes are given only for firm matches. Clone size, where shown, is once, few, many, or a class for clones that have expanded.

v_gene	d_gene	abundance	j_gene	CDR3aa	CDR3nt
TRBV11-2	-	-	TRBJ1-4	CASSLVGRVNEKLFF	TGTGCCAGCAGCCTCGTGGGGAGGGTTAATGAAAAACTGTTTTTT
TRBV6-1	TRBD1	-	TRBJ2-7	CASSDYGTDLREQYF	TGTGCCAGCAGTGATTACGGGACAGACCTTAGGGAGCAGTACTTC
TRBV5-1	TRBD1	-	TRBJ1-1	CASSRDRGRGLEAFF	TGCGCCAGCAGCCGGGACAGGGGACGTGGTCTTGAAGCTTTCTTT
TRBV6-2/TRBV6-3	-	-	TRBJ1-1	CASSYGLDAFF	TGTGCCAGCAGTTACGGGCTTGACGCTTTCTTT
TRBV3-1/TRBV3-2	-	-	TRBJ2-2	CASRSIETRGELFF	TGTGCCAGCAGATCGATTGAGACTCGCGGGGAGCTGTTTTTT
TRBV7-2	-	-	TRBJ1-5	CASSSSGAGITQKHF	TGTGCCAGCAGCTCGAGTGGGGCAGGTATCACCCAGAAGCATTTT
TRBV30	-	-	TRBJ1-1	CAWSGTPPPSLNTEAFF	TGTGCCTGGAGTGGGACTCCCCCCCCATCCTTGAACACTGAAGCTTTCTTT
TRBV19	TRBD1	-	TRBJ1-2	CASSIGGQGTYGYTF	TGTGCCAGTAGTATCGGAGGACAGGGGACCTATGGCTACACCTTC
TRBV10-3	TRBD2	-	TRBJ2-3	CAISDLVAVAGDVKGDTQYF	TGTGCCATCAGTGATCTGGTGGCGGTAGCGGGAGATGTGAAGGGAGATACGCAGTATTTT
TRBV6-5	-	-	TRBJ2-2	CATQGGAWTGELFF	TGTGCCACCCAGGGGGGCGCGTGGACCGGGGAGCTGTTTTTT
TRBV19	-	once	TRBJ1-1	CASSNGAWNTEAFF	TGTGCCAGTAGTAACGGGGCTTGGAACACTGAAGCTTTCTTT
TRBV29-1	-	-	TRBJ2-7	CSVGLGTYEQYF	TGCAGCGTTGGGCTAGGCACATACGAGCAGTACTTC
TRBV29-1	TRBD2	-	TRBJ2-7	CSVEIGGRGYEQYF	TGCAGCGTTGAAATCGGCGGGAGAGGATACGAGCAGTACTTC